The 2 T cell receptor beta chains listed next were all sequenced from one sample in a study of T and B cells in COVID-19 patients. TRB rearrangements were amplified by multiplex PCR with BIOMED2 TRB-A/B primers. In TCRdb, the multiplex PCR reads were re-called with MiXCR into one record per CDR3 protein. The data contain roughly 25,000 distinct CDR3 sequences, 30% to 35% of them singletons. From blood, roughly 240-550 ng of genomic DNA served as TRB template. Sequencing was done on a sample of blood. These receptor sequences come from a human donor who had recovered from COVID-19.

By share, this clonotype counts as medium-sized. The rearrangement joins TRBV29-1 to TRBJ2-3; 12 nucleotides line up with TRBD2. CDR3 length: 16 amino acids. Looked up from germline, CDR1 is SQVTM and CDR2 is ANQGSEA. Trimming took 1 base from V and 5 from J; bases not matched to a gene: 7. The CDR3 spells CSVEAPSGRAVDTQYF. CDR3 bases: TGCAGCGTTGAAGCCCCTAGCGGGAGGGCCGTAGATACGCAGTATTTT.

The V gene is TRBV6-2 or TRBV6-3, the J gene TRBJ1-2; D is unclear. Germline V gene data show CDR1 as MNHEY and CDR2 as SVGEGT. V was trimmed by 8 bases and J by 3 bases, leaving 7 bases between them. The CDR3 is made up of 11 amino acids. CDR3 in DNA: TGTGCCAGCGGCACAGACTATGGCTACACCTTC. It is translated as CASGTDYGYTF.